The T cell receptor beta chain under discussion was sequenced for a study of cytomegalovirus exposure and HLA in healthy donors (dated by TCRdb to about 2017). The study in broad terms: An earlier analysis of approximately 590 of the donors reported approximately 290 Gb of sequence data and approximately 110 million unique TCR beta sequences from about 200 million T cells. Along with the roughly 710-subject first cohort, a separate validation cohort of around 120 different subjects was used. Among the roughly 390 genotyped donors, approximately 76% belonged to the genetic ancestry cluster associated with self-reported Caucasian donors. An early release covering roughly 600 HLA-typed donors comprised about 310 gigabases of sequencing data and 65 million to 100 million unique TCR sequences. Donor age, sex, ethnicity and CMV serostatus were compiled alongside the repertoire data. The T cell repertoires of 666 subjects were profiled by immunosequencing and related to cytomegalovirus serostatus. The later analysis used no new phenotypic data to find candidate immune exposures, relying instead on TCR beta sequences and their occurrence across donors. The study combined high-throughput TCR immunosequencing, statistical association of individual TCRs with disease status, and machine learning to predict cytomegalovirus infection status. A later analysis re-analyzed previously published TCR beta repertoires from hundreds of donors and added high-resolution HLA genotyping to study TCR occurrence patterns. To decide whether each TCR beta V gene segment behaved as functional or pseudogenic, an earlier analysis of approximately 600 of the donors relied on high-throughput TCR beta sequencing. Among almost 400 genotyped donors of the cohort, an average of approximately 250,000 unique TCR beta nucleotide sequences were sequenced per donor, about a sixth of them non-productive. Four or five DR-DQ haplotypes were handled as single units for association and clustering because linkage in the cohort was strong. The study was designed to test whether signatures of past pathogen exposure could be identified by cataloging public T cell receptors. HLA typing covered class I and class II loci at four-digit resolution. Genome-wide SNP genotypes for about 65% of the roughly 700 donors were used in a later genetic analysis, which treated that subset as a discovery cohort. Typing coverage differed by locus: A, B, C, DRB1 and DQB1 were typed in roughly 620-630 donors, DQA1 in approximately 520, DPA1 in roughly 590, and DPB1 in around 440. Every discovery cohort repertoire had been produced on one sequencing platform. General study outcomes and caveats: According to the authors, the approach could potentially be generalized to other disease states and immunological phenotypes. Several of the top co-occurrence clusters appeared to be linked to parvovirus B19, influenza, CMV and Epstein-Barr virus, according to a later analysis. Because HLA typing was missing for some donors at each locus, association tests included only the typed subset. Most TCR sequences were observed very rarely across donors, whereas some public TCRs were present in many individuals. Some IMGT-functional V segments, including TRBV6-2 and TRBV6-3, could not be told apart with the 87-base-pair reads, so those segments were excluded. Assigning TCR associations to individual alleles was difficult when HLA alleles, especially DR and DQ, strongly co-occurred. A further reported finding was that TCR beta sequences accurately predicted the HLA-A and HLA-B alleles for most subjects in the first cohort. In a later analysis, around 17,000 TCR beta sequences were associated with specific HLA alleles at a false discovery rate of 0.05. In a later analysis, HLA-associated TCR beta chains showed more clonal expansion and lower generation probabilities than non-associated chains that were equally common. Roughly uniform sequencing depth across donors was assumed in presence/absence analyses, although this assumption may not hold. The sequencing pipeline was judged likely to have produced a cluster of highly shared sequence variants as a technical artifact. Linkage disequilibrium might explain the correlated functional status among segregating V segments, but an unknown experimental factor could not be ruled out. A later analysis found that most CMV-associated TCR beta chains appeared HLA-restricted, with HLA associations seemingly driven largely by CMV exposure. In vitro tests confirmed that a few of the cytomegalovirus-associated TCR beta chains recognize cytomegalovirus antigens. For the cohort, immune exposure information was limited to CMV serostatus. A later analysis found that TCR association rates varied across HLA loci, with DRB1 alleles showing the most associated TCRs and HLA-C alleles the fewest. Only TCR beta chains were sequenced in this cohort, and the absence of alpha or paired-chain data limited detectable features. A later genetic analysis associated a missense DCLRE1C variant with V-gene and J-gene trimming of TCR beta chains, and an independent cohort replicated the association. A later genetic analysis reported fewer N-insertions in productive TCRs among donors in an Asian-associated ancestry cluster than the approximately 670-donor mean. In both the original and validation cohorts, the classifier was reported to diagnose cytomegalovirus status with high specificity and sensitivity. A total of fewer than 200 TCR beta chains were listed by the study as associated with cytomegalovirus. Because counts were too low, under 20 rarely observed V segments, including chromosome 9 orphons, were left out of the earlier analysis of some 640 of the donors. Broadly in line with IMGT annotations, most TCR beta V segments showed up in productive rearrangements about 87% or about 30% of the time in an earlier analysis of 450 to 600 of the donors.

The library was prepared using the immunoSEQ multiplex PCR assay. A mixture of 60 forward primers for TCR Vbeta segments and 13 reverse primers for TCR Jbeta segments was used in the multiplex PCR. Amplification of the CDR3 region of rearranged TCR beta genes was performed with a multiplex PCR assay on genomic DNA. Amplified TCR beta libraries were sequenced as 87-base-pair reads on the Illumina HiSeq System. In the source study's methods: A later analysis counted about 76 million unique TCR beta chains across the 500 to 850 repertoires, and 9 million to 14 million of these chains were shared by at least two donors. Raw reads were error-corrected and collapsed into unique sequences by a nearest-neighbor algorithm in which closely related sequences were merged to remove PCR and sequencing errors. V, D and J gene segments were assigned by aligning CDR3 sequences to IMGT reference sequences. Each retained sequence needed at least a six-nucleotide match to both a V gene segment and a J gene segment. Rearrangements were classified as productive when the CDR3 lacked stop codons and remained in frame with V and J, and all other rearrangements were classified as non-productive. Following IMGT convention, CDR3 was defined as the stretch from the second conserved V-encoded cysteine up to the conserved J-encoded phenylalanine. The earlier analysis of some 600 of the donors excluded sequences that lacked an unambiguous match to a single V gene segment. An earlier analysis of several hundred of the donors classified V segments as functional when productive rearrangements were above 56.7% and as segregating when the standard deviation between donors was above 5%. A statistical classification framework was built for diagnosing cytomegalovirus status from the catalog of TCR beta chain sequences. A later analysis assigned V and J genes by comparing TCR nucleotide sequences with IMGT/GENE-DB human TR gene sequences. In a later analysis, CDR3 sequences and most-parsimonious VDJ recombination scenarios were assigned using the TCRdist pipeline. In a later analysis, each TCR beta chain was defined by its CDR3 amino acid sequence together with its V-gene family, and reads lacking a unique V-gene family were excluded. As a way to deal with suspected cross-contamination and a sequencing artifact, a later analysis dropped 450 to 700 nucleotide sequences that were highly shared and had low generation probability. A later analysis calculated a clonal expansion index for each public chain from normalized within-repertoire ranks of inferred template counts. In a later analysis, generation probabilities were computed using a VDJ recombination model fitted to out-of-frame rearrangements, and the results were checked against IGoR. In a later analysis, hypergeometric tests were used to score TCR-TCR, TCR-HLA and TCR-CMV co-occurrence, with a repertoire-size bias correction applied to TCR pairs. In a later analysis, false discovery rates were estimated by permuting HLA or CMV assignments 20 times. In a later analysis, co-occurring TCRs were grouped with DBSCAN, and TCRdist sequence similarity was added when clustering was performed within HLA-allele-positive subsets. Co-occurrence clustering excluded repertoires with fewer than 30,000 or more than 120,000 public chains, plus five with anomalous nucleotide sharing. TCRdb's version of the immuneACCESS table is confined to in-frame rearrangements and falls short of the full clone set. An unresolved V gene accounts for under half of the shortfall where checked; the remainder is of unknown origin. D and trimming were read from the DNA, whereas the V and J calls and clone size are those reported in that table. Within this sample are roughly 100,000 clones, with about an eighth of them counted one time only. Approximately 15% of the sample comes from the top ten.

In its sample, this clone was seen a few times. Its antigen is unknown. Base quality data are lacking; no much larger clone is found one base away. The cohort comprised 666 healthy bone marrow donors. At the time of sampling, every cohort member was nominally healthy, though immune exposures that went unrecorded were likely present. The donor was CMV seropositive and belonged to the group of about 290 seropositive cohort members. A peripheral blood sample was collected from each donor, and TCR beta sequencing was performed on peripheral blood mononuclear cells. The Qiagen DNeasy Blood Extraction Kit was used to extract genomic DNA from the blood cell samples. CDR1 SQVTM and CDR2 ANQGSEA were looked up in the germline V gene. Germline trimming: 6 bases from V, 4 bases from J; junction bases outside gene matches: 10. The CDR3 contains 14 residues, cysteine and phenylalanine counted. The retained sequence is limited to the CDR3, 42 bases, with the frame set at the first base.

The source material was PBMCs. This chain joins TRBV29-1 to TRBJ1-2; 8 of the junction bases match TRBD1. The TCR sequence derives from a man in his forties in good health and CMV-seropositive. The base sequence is TGCAGCGTACGGCTGGACAGGGACGGCTATGGCTACACCTTC. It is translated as CSVRLDRDGYGYTF.